The 3 T cell receptor beta chains presented below share a single source sample, sequenced in a study of cytomegalovirus exposure and HLA in healthy donors (dated by TCRdb to 2016 to 2017). The library was made by the immunoSEQ multiplex PCR assay. The multiplex PCR relied on a mix of 60 forward primers for TCR Vbeta segments and 13 reverse primers for TCR Jbeta segments. Imported from immuneACCESS, the table was reduced by TCRdb to in-frame sequences with V and J called. These copies leave out some clones; in studies compared against another copy, an unresolved V gene accounts for under half, and the cause of the remainder is not known. The sample contains 35,000 to 45,000 clones, around 77% of them found a single time. The ten largest account for 7.5% to 8.5% of the sample. Sequenced: PBMCs. The receptors come from a woman between 25 and 40 years old in good health and CMV-seropositive.

The chain combines TRBV7-8 with TRBJ1-4; 7 bases are shared with TRBD1. Trimming removed 2 bases from V and 0 bases from J; junction bases left unmatched: 0. Germline lookup yields CDR1 SGHVS and CDR2 FQNEAQ. This CDR3 has 15 amino acids. As DNA, the CDR3 is TGTGCCAGCAGCTTACAGGGGGCAACTAATGAAAAACTGTTTTTT. It is translated as CASSLQGATNEKLFF.

The chain uses TRBV5-1 and TRBJ2-5; TRBD2 matches at 9 bases. Near its end, the DNA agrees better with TRBJ2-7, so the J call may be wrong. CDR3 length equals 18 residues. Germline V gives CDR1 SGHRS, CDR2 YFSETQ. The CDR3 sequence is CASSLGPQGSGSSYEQYF. CDR3 in DNA: TGCGCCAGCAGCTTGGGCCCCCAGGGTAGCGGGAGCTCCTACGAGCAGTACTTC.

The chain has TRBV28 and TRBJ2-7; 9 bases are a match to TRBD1. CDR1 is MDHEN, CDR2 SYDVKM, per germline. CDR3 length: 15 amino acids. V shed 6 bases and J 5 bases; nucleotides not matched to a gene: 11. The CDR3 sequence is CASRHRGRVSDEQYF. The CDR3 DNA is TGTGCCAGCAGACACAGGGGGCGGGTTAGCGACGAGCAGTACTTC.